Below, one T cell receptor (beta chain) is given with its context. Other nucleotide sequences from this sample produce the same CDR3. Some clones are missing from TCRdb's copy, which holds only in-frame ones; the method was immunoSEQ multiplex PCR. The sample contains 300,000 to 450,000 clones, about 88% of which appear only once. This CDR3 is 13 amino acids long. Trimming pared 3 bases from V and 2 bases from J, leaving 5 bases between. This sample is part of a study of blood T cell repertoires in COVID-19. Study background: Sources were T cells, B-cell-depleted T cells, or PBMCs; the material itself was cDNA or gDNA.

The TCR comes from a human donor in a cohort sampled during active COVID-19. The sample was peripheral blood. This chain connects TRBV12-3 or TRBV12-4 to TRBJ1-5, with D unresolved. The CDR3 nucleotides are TGTGCCAGCAGTTTCGGTGGCAATCAGCCCCAGCATTTT. Encoded protein: CASSFGGNQPQHF.